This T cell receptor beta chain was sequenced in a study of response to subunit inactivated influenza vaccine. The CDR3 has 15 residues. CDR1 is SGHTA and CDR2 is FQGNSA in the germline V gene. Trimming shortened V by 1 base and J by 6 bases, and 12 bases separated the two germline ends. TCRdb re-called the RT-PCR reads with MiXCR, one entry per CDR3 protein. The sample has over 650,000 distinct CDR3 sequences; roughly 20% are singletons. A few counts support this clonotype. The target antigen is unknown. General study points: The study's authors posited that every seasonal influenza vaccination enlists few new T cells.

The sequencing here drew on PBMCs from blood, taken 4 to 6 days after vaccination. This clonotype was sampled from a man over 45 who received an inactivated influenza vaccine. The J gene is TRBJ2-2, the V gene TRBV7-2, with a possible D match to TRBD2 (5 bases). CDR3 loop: CASSLGRSSPGELFF. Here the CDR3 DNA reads TGTGCCAGCAGCTTAGGGAGGTCTTCTCCCGGGGAGCTGTTTTTT. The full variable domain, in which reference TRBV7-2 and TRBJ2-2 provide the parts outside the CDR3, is GAGVSQSPSNKVTEKGKDVELRCDPISGHTALYWYRQSLGQGLEFLIYFQGNSAPDKSGLPSDRFSAERTGGSVSTLTIQRTQQEDSAVYLCASSLGRSSPGELFFGEGSRLTVL.